The rows below give T cell receptor beta chains drawn from one sample of a study of T cell repertoires in cytomegalovirus infection. One entry per CDR3 protein results from TCRdb running MiXCR on the reads. This table holds around 570,000 distinct CDR3 sequences, 40% found once. No antigen is known for these receptors. The specimen was cultured PBMCs, collected from culture after CMV antigen stimulation. These TCRs come from a human donor in good health (CMV status not recorded). Some clones in this sample may be carry-over from other donors' samples. Each CDR3 is given with its conserved first and last residue. A D gene is named only where the DNA matches it firmly. Clone size, where shown, is once, few, many, or a class for clones that have expanded.

size: once
J: TRBJ2-7
D: -
V: TRBV2
DNA: TGTGCCAGCAGTGAACTGGGAACTCGAGGGGACTACGAGCAGTACTTC
CDR3: CASSELGTRGDYEQYF

size: few
J: TRBJ2-6
D: TRBD2
V: TRBV7-2
DNA: TGTGCCAGCAGCTTAATCACTAGCGGGGGGGCCTCTGGGGCCAACGTCCTGACTTTC
CDR3: CASSLITSGGASGANVLTF

size: few
J: TRBJ2-3
D: -
V: TRBV3-1
DNA: TGTGCCAGCAGCCAAGATCTGGGAGCGGATACGCAGTATTTT
CDR3: CASSQDLGADTQYF

size: -
J: TRBJ2-1
D: -
V: TRBV19
DNA: TGTGCCAGTAGTAGTGCTAAGGATCGGGAGCAGTTCTTC
CDR3: CASSSAKDREQFF

size: -
J: TRBJ2-1
D: TRBD2
V: TRBV7-9
DNA: TGTGCCAGCAGCGAACGGGGGGGCGTCTACAATGAACAGTTCTTC
CDR3: CASSERGGVYNEQFF

size: -
J: TRBJ2-1
D: TRBD2
V: TRBV4-3
DNA: TGCGCCAGCAGCCATATAGCGGGAGGGATCGACAATGAGCAGTTCTTC
CDR3: CASSHIAGGIDNEQFF

size: -
J: TRBJ2-3
D: -
V: TRBV7-8
DNA: TGTGCCAGCAGCTTAGCGGCTAGCCTGAGCACAGATACGCAGTATTTT
CDR3: CASSLAASLSTDTQYF

size: few
J: TRBJ2-3
D: TRBD2
V: TRBV12-3/TRBV12-4
DNA: TGTGCCAGCTCTCCTTGGGCGGGGGGTGAGCCAGATACGCAGTATTTT
CDR3: CASSPWAGGEPDTQYF

size: -
J: TRBJ2-5
D: TRBD2
V: TRBV6-5
DNA: TGTGCCAGCAGCACACTAGCGGGAATGTCAGAGACCCAGTACTTC
CDR3: CASSTLAGMSETQYF

size: -
J: TRBJ2-4
D: TRBD1
V: TRBV7-2
DNA: TGTGCCAGCAGCTTTCGACAGGGAAATAGGCAAAACATTCAGTACTTC
CDR3: CASSFRQGNRQNIQYF